This TCR beta chain was captured by sequencing in a study of T cell responses to AZD1222 COVID-19 vaccine. Profiling relied on immunoSEQ multiplex PCR, and the TCRdb table lists in-frame clones only, not all of them. The sample includes 110,000 to 150,000 clones, more than 70% seen only once; the top ten take 3.1%. Germline V lookup: CDR1 WNHNN, CDR2 SYGVQD (reference sequence). Losses at the gene ends were 8 bases for V and 2 bases for J; bases not matched to a gene: 15. The CDR3 is made up of 17 amino acids. Study conclusions and caveats: The donor cohort was predominantly white British with a female majority, and clonal diversity may have been underestimated. Only after the peak T cell response were repertoires sampled.

With regard to this clone: What it binds is unknown.

This chain links TRBV10-1 with TRBJ2-3; 8 bases are shared with TRBD1. The sequenced sample was peripheral blood, obtained 28 days after the second AZD1222 dose. This clonotype was sampled from an adult who received the AZD1222 COVID-19 vaccine. In DNA, the CDR3 is TGCGCCAGCTCCGGGACAGGAGGAAGAGGGAACACAGATACGCAGTATTTT. Translated, it gives CASSGTGGRGNTDTQYF.